The T cell receptor beta chain described here comes from a study of regulatory T cells in long-lasting Graves disease. The germline V and J ends were trimmed by 6 bases and 3 bases, with 17 bases remaining between them. CDR3 length: 15 residues. This clonotype was recorded at least ten times. iRepertoire HTBI primers and Arm-PCR of CDR3 regions built TCR beta libraries. TCRdb processed the multiplex PCR reads anew with MiXCR; each CDR3 protein has one entry. Of some 200,000 distinct CDR3 sequences detected, approximately 18% appear once; the ten largest clones hold approximately 12%. The time point here: newly diagnosed GD, antithyroid drugs for less than 3 months. From PBMCs, RNA was extracted and then used to make the TCR library. The sample was also reused in another study, on T cells in Graves' hyperthyroidism and ophthalmopathy.

Sequenced here: peripheral blood mononuclear cells (PBMCs), sampled at new diagnosis, from a patient treated with antithyroid drugs. This clonotype was obtained from a woman aged 25 to 39 with Graves disease. The chain carries TRBV12-3 or TRBV12-4 and TRBJ2-5, with D perhaps given as TRBD1 or TRBD2 (6 bases each). The CDR3 loop is CASSPRGGSEETQYF. DNA for the CDR3: TGTGCCAGCAGCCCCCGAGGGGGGAGTGAAGAGACCCAGTACTTC.